This entry lists 29 T cell receptor beta chains sequenced from one sample in a study of graft-versus-host responses after intestinal transplantation. No cognate antigen is known for these TCRs. Repertoires were generated with immunoSEQ multiplex PCR, while TCRdb's copy carries only in-frame clones and drops some. The sample holds 40,000 to 55,000 clones, approximately 84% seen once. Sequenced material: unstimulated CD4+ T cells sorted from spleen or lymph node cells, taken before transplant. Receptor source: a human donor who was the organ donor for an intestinal transplant.

The CDR3 DNA is TGTGCCAGCAGCTTGAGGACAGGGACTGGAAACACCATATATTTT. Protein: CASSLRTGTGNTIYF. The V call is TRBV7-9, the J call TRBJ1-3, with 8 bases that match TRBD1. The ends lost 3 bases at V and 2 bases at J; junction bases unmatched: 3. There are 15 residues in the CDR3. Germline loops: CDR1 SEHNR, CDR2 FQNEAQ (reference sequence).

The V and J genes are TRBV7-9 and TRBJ1-1; D remains ambiguous. Looked up from germline, CDR1 is SEHNR and CDR2 is FQNEAQ (reference sequence). This CDR3 is built from 13 residues. V lost 6 bases to trimming and J lost 8 bases, with 16 bases between them. CDR3 in amino acids: CASSPDYLREAFF. Here the CDR3 DNA reads TGTGCCAGCAGTCCGGACTACCTGAGGGAAGCTTTCTTT.

V usage is TRBV6-1 and J usage is TRBJ2-2; 7 bases fit TRBD1. This CDR3 region has 14 residues. V trimming: 11 bases; J trimming: 0 bases; junction bases outside the gene matches: 6. Germline V gene data show CDR1 as MNHNS and CDR2 as SASEGT. The CDR3 spells CAVRQGANTGELFF. DNA for the CDR3: TGTGCCGTGCGGCAGGGGGCGAACACCGGGGAGCTGTTTTTT.

The CDR3 reads CASSVAKGVETQYF. CDR3 DNA: TGTGCCAGCAGCGTAGCCAAGGGTGTAGAGACCCAGTACTTC. The chain is built from TRBV9 and TRBJ2-5; D not resolved. With 0 bases removed from V and 4 bases from J, the gap between germline ends came to 10 bases. Germline V gene lookup returns CDR1 SGDLS and CDR2 YYNGEE. The CDR3 extends over 14 amino acids.

This clone was counted once. The genes are TRBV19 and TRBJ1-6; no definite D call. The germline CDR1 and CDR2 sequences are LNHDA and SQIVND (reference sequence). Between the trimmed V and J ends, which lost 5 bases and 7 bases, there was a span of 9 bases. The CDR3 runs to 13 residues. The CDR3 DNA sequence: TGTGCCAGTAGTCAGATGGGAAATTCACCCCTCCACTTT. Protein product: CASSQMGNSPLHF.

V and J are TRBV11-3 and TRBJ1-2, with TRBD1 as a possible D gene (6 bases). CDR1 and CDR2 from the germline V gene are SGHNT and YENEEA. V gave up 1 base and J gave up 4 bases, with 10 bases separating them. This CDR3 is 14 amino acids long. The CDR3 loop is CASSLGGARYGYTF. The CDR3 bases are TGTGCCAGCAGCTTAGGGGGGGCTCGCTATGGCTACACCTTC.

The CDR3 loop reads CASSFSSGEGRGQEETQYF. The DNA of the CDR3 is TGTGCCAGCAGTTTTTCCTCGGGGGAGGGGCGCGGACAAGAAGAGACCCAGTACTTC. The chain carries TRBV7-9 and TRBJ2-5, with TRBD2 matching 7 bases. J was trimmed by 3 bases and V by 6 bases; bases with no gene match: 22. The CDR3 has 19 residues. Germline CDR1 reads SEHNR; CDR2 reads FQNEAQ (reference sequence).

The chain has TRBV19 and TRBJ1-1, with 7 positions matching TRBD1. The V gene end was trimmed by 5 bases and the J gene end by 7 bases; junction bases not matched to a gene: 10. CDR3 length equals 14 residues. Germline CDR1 and CDR2: LNHDA and SQIVND (reference sequence). The CDR3 region is CASSARQGRSEAFF. The CDR3, as DNA: TGTGCCAGTAGTGCGAGACAGGGCCGAAGTGAAGCTTTCTTT.

The chain combines TRBV10-3 with TRBJ1-4; TRBD1 matches at 7 bases. J lost 3 bases, V lost 5 bases, and 3 bases had no gene match. This CDR3 contains 14 residues. Germline CDR1 reads ENHRY; CDR2 reads SYGVKD. The CDR3 nucleotides are TGTGCCATCAGTACGGGACAGCCTAATGAAAAACTGTTTTTT. Encoded protein: CAISTGQPNEKLFF.

V usage is TRBV19 and J usage is TRBJ1-1; tentatively, D is TRBD1 (6 bases). The CDR3 spans 15 residues. V lost 4 bases and J 4 bases, leaving 16 bases between the germline ends. The germline V gene encodes CDR1 LNHDA and CDR2 SQIVND (reference sequence). CDR3 nucleotide sequence: TGTGCCAGTAGTACCCAAGGGGGACGGCGCACTGAAGCTTTCTTT. Translated, it gives CASSTQGGRRTEAFF.

V gene TRBV6-5 combines with J gene TRBJ1-2; 7 bases are shared with TRBD1. V shed 2 bases and J 5 bases; nucleotides not matched to a gene: 8. The CDR3 spans 15 residues. CDR1 MNHEY and CDR2 SVGAGI come from the germline V gene. CDR3: CASSYEAGGLYGYTF. CDR3 bases: TGTGCCAGCAGTTACGAAGCAGGGGGGTTATATGGCTACACCTTC.

The chain uses TRBV19 and TRBJ1-4; D gene unclear. In germline, CDR1 is LNHDA, CDR2 SQIVND (reference sequence). The CDR3 runs to 15 residues. Trimming removed 3 bases at V and 2 bases at J, with 10 bases between. The chain's CDR3 is CASSIVQPTNEKLFF. The CDR3 DNA follows: TGTGCCAGTAGTATCGTACAGCCCACTAATGAAAAACTGTTTTTT.

The gene calls are TRBV29-1 and TRBJ1-2; D gene uncertain. CDR3 length: 12 residues. Deletions cut 6 bases from V and 0 bases from J, with 8 bases between. The V gene's germline CDR1 is SQVTM and CDR2 ANQGSEA. This CDR3 reads CSVEQANYGYTF. In DNA, the CDR3 is TGCAGCGTGGAGCAGGCTAACTATGGCTACACCTTC.

The chain couples TRBV30 to TRBJ1-1, with TRBD1 matching 7 bases. CDR3 size: 13 residues. Germline-derived CDR1 and CDR2 are GTSNPN and SVGIG (reference sequence). The trim removed 5 bases at V and 0 bases at J, leaving 3 bases unmatched. As DNA, the CDR3 is TGTGCCTGGGACAGGGCGATGAACACTGAAGCTTTCTTT. It specifies CAWDRAMNTEAFF.

V and J are TRBV5-4 and TRBJ2-1, with D perhaps TRBD2 (7 bases). This CDR3 is built from 14 residues. The germline V and J ends were trimmed by 1 base and 7 bases, with 12 bases remaining between them. CDR1 SGHNT and CDR2 YYREEE come from the germline V gene (reference sequence). This CDR3 is CASSLPGGGNEQFF. In nucleotides, the CDR3 is TGTGCCAGCAGCTTGCCGGGGGGCGGGAATGAGCAGTTCTTC.

The chain has TRBV11-3 and TRBJ2-2; 7 positions agree with TRBD2. Germline-derived CDR1 and CDR2 are SGHNT and YENEEA. With 4 bases clipped from V and 2 bases from J, the junction kept 7 bases outside the gene matches. This CDR3 is 16 amino acids long. The CDR3 protein is CASSSQWGGNTGELFF. In DNA, the CDR3 is TGTGCCAGCAGCTCCCAGTGGGGGGGAAACACCGGGGAGCTGTTTTTT.

Only a few counts were recorded for this clone. The chain has TRBV9 and TRBJ2-5; 8 positions agree with TRBD1. Germline CDR1 is SGDLS and CDR2 is YYNGEE. The CDR3 runs 13 residues. J gave up 5 bases and V 0 bases, and 0 bases lay outside the gene matches. The CDR3 DNA follows: TGTGCCAGCAGCGTAGCAGGGGGCGAGACCCAGTACTTC. Amino acid sequence: CASSVAGGETQYF.

The table lists this clone with a count of one. The chain has TRBV11-2 and TRBJ1-6, with D possibly being TRBD1 (6 bases). V was shortened by 2 bases and J by 0 bases, with 14 bases between the two germline ends. The CDR3 contains 18 residues. Germline V gene data show CDR1 as SGHAT and CDR2 as FQNNGV. In DNA form, the CDR3 reads TGTGCCAGCAGCTTAAACCCCCAGGGGAGCTCCTATAATTCACCCCTCCACTTT. Translated: CASSLNPQGSSYNSPLHF.

The V call is TRBV7-9, the J call TRBJ2-2, with 9 bases lining up with TRBD1. The trim removed 6 bases at V and 4 bases at J, leaving 3 bases unmatched. The CDR3 is 14 amino acids. Germline assignment: CDR1 SEHNR and CDR2 FQNEAQ (reference sequence). The CDR3 DNA sequence: TGTGCCAGCAGTATGACAGGGGGCACCGGGGAGCTGTTTTTT. This translates into CASSMTGGTGELFF.

This chain joins TRBV7-9 and TRBJ2-3; 7 bases fit TRBD2. V lost 5 bases, J lost 0 bases, and 11 bases stayed unmatched. The CDR3 runs to 17 residues. Germline V gene data show CDR1 as SEHNR and CDR2 as FQNEAQ (reference sequence). CDR3 sequence (DNA): TGTGCCAGCAGCAAACGGGGACTAACCATTAGCACAGATACGCAGTATTTT. The encoded protein is CASSKRGLTISTDTQYF.

This sequence joins TRBV18 and TRBJ2-7; a weak D match, TRBD1 (5 bases). The V and J ends lost 3 bases and 0 bases respectively, with 9 bases between them. CDR3 length equals 14 residues. In germline, CDR1 is KGHSH, CDR2 LQKENI. In DNA, the CDR3 is TGTGCCAGCTCACCCCGCAGGGACTCCTACGAGCAGTACTTC. Translating gives CASSPRRDSYEQYF.

V and J are TRBV5-6 and TRBJ1-6; D remains ambiguous. This CDR3 is built from 14 residues. Germline V CDR1 and CDR2: SGHDT, YYEEEE. The germline V and J ends were trimmed by 1 base and 0 bases, with 2 bases remaining between them. The CDR3 here is CASSLSSYNSPLHF. CDR3 coding DNA: TGTGCCAGCAGCTTGAGCTCCTATAATTCACCCCTCCACTTT.

The rearrangement uses TRBV15 and TRBJ1-2; TRBD1 aligns across 9 bases. Germline V CDR1 and CDR2: LNHNV, YYDKDF (reference sequence). The CDR3 has 15 residues. The ends lost 1 base at V and 7 bases at J; junction bases unmatched: 7. The CDR3 DNA sequence: TGTGCCACCAGCAGAGCATGGGGACAGGGTAGTGGCTACACCTTC. It yields the protein CATSRAWGQGSGYTF.

The J gene is TRBJ1-1, the V gene TRBV4-3, with D tentatively TRBD1 (6 bases). V lost 0 bases and J 8 bases, leaving 10 bases between the germline ends. Per the germline V gene, CDR1 is LGHNA and CDR2 is YSLEER. The CDR3 contains 13 residues. Here the CDR3 reads CASSQDVGGEAFF. CDR3 sequence (DNA): TGCGCCAGCAGCCAAGATGTGGGGGGCGAAGCTTTCTTT.

V and J are TRBV9 and TRBJ1-3; weak D call: TRBD1 (5 bases). Looked up from germline, CDR1 is SGDLS and CDR2 is YYNGEE. CDR3 length: 16 residues. V lost 3 bases to trimming and J lost 4 bases, with 17 bases between them. The CDR3 DNA reads as TGTGCCAGCAGCGGGGGTTTAGCAGGGCAAGGAAACACCATATATTTT. Protein sequence: CASSGGLAGQGNTIYF.

V and J are TRBV27 and TRBJ1-4; possibly TRBD1 for D (5 bases). CDR1 and CDR2 from the germline V gene are MNHEY and SMNVEV (reference sequence). CDR3 length: 14 amino acids. Trimming stripped 6 bases from V and 0 bases from J, with 8 bases between. The CDR3 DNA reads TGTGCCAGCAGACCCAGGGCAACTAATGAAAAACTGTTTTTT. This codes for CASRPRATNEKLFF.

Regarding this clone: One junction end disagrees with the germline gene, perhaps due to a read error. This sample includes further DNA sequences coding for the same CDR3. This sequence joins TRBV18 and TRBJ2-6; 10 bases are shared with TRBD1. The CDR3 sequence is 20 residues long. CDR1 is KGHSH and CDR2 is LQKENI in the germline V gene. As DNA, the CDR3 is TGTGCCAGCTCACGTTCGACGACAGGGGGCGCAGCCTCTGGGGCCAACGTCCTGACCTTC. Its protein product is CASSRSTTGGAASGANVLTF.

The chain combines TRBV10-2 with TRBJ1-5; D is perhaps TRBD1 (5 bases). The CDR3 has 14 amino acids. The germline V gene has CDR1 WSHSY and CDR2 SAAADI. Trimming shortened V by 4 bases and J by 7 bases, and 14 bases separated the two germline ends. CDR3 amino acids: CASSGGELGQPQHF. Here the CDR3 DNA reads TGCGCCAGCAGTGGGGGGGAATTGGGGCAGCCCCAGCATTTT.

The chain links TRBV10-3 to TRBJ2-7; 13 bases fit TRBD2. CDR1 is ENHRY, CDR2 SYGVKD, per germline. Trimming removed 8 bases from V and 2 bases from J; junction bases left unmatched: 9. This CDR3 has 16 amino acids. The CDR3 DNA reads TGTGCCATCTCCGGGACTAGCGGGATTCGGGCCTACGAGCAGTACTTC. Its protein product is CAISGTSGIRAYEQYF.